One and the same sample provided the 28 T cell receptor beta chains below, sequenced in a study of cytomegalovirus exposure and HLA in healthy donors. The PCR employed 60 Vbeta primers together with 13 Jbeta primers. Clones were read by immunoSEQ multiplex PCR, and TCRdb kept only the in-frame ones, dropping some. The data hold more than 110,000 clones, with about 86% observed a single time. Specimen: PBMCs. All receptors derive from a man between 35 and 55 years old in good health and CMV-seropositive.

This rearrangement joins TRBV5-5 to TRBJ1-2; D is unclear. From germline, CDR1 is SGHKS and CDR2 YYEKEE (reference sequence). The CDR3 spans 12 residues. Trimming took 0 bases from V and 7 from J, leaving 7 bases between them. DNA for the CDR3: TGTGCCAGCAGCTTGGAGCTGAGTGGCTACACCTTC. This gives the protein CASSLELSGYTF.

The genes are TRBV7-9 and TRBJ1-2; maybe TRBD1 (6 bases). Trimming took off 1 base at V and 1 base at J, with 10 bases between the two ends. This CDR3 region has 15 residues. The germline V gene has CDR1 SEHNR and CDR2 FQNEAQ (reference sequence). The CDR3 region is CASSLDRAFNYGYTF. The CDR3 DNA reads TGTGCCAGCAGCTTAGACAGGGCTTTTAACTATGGCTACACCTTC.

This chain joins TRBV4-1 and TRBJ1-1; 9 positions match TRBD1. V was pared by 5 bases and J by 13 bases, with 20 bases of the junction left unmatched. Looked up from germline, CDR1 is MGHRA and CDR2 is YSYEKL. This CDR3 is 16 amino acids long. CDR3 DNA: TGCGCCAGCAGCAATATCGGGGGACGGACAGGGGTCCCCGGTTTCTTT. Translated, it gives CASSNIGGRTGVPGFF.

The CDR3 DNA reads as TGTGCCAGCAGTGACCGGACTTTAACAGGGGGGAAGCTGTTTTTT. This codes for CASSDRTLTGGKLFF. This chain links TRBV6-4 with TRBJ2-2, with TRBD1 matching 8 bases. Germline V gene data show CDR1 as MRHNA and CDR2 as SNTAGT. The junction had 11 bases not matched to a gene; V was cut back by 2 bases and J by 12 bases. This CDR3 spans 15 amino acids.

This clone was counted between two and nine times. Its ends do not fully match the called genes, so a read error is possible. The V and J genes are TRBV11-3 and TRBJ2-1; 15 positions match TRBD2. This CDR3 region has 15 residues. The germline V gene encodes CDR1 SGHNT and CDR2 YENEEA. In nucleotides, the CDR3 is TGTGCCAGCAGCTTAGAAGGGACTAGCGGGGGGAGGGTGATCTTC. Protein product: CASSLEGTSGGRVIF.

This clone showed up just once. The chain is built from TRBV2 and TRBJ2-2; 9 nucleotides line up with TRBD2. V lost 7 bases, J lost 0 bases, and 0 bases stayed unmatched. This CDR3 has 14 amino acids. CDR1 SNHLY and CDR2 FYNNEI come from the germline V gene. The DNA for the CDR3 is TGTGCCAGCATAGCGGGGGCGAACACCGGGGAGCTGTTTTTT. Its protein is CASIAGANTGELFF.

This clone has a single count. J is TRBJ2-2 and V is TRBV4-3; 12 bases match TRBD2. V shed 3 bases and J 6 bases; nucleotides not matched to a gene: 2. Germline V gene sequence: CDR1 LGHNA, CDR2 YSLEER. The CDR3 has 15 residues. CDR3 DNA sequence: TGCGCCAGCAGCCATCTAGCGGGGGGGCCCGGGGAGCTGTTTTTT. Translating gives CASSHLAGGPGELFF.

This clone was seen at least ten times. The J gene is TRBJ1-1, the V gene TRBV9, with 8 bases matching TRBD1. Germline V lookup: CDR1 SGDLS, CDR2 YYNGEE. V dropped 4 bases and J dropped 1; count of bases not matched to a gene: 6. CDR3 length equals 15 residues. The CDR3 sequence: CASSPRTGTNTEAFF. The DNA of the CDR3 is TGTGCCAGCAGCCCTCGGACAGGGACGAACACTGAAGCTTTCTTT.

This clone came up a few times. V and J are TRBV5-1 and TRBJ2-1, with TRBD2 matching 12 bases. The CDR3 spans 16 residues. From germline, CDR1 is SGHRS and CDR2 YFSETQ. The V segment lost 4 bases and the J segment 6 bases; nucleotides outside the gene matches: 8. CDR3 sequence reads: CASSPLAGGPANEQFF. In DNA, the CDR3 is TGCGCCAGCAGCCCGCTAGCGGGAGGGCCGGCCAATGAGCAGTTCTTC.

This clone occurred a few times. V is TRBV19 and J is TRBJ2-5; D ambiguous. The V and J ends lost 5 bases and 1 base respectively, with 11 bases between them. Germline-derived CDR1 and CDR2 are LNHDA and SQIVND (reference sequence). The CDR3 loop spans 14 amino acids. In DNA, the CDR3 is TGTGCCAGTAGTCGCACAGAACTCCAAGAGACCCAGTACTTC. Residues: CASSRTELQETQYF.

The chain employs TRBV2 and TRBJ2-1; 13 bases fit TRBD2. Losses at the gene ends were 3 bases for V and 5 bases for J; bases not matched to a gene: 1. This CDR3 spans 15 amino acids. Germline loops: CDR1 SNHLY, CDR2 FYNNEI. CDR3: CASSDGLAGDNEQFF. In DNA, the CDR3 is TGTGCCAGCAGTGATGGACTAGCGGGAGACAATGAGCAGTTCTTC.

The chain uses TRBV5-1 and TRBJ1-4, with a tentative D call TRBD1 (5 bases). The V end was cut by 0 bases, the J end by 8 bases, with 11 bases between. The CDR3 runs 14 residues. Germline V gives CDR1 SGHRS, CDR2 YFSETQ. Here the CDR3 reads CASSLEGMGEKLFF. The CDR3 region has the DNA TGCGCCAGCAGCTTGGAGGGGATGGGGGAAAAACTGTTTTTT.

In regard to this clone: Compared with germline, one end of the junction differs, possibly owing to a read error. Other DNA variants within this sample encode the same CDR3. V and J are TRBV30 and TRBJ1-2; D ambiguous. This CDR3 is 12 amino acids long. Germline CDR1 and CDR2: GTSNPN and SVGIG (reference sequence). The CDR3: CAWSVTNYGYTF. CDR3 DNA: TGCGCCTGGAGTGTAACAAATTATGGCTACACCTTC.

This sequence joins TRBV27 and TRBJ2-7; a possible D gene is TRBD1 (6 bases). Germline V gene data show CDR1 as MNHEY and CDR2 as SMNVEV (reference sequence). This CDR3 contains 14 residues. The V end was cut by 4 bases, the J end by 6 bases, with 16 bases between. The CDR3 is CASSWAPGDTEQYF. In nucleotides, the CDR3 is TGTGCCAGCAGTTGGGCGCCAGGGGATACCGAGCAGTACTTC.

This chain connects TRBV7-8 to TRBJ2-7; 8 bases align to TRBD2. V was clipped by 2 bases and J by 5 bases; unmatched bases: 5. The CDR3 is made up of 14 amino acids. Germline V gene lookup returns CDR1 SGHVS and CDR2 FQNEAQ. CDR3 nucleotide sequence: TGTGCCAGCAGCTTATATGCGGGAGGAGACGAGCAGTACTTC. As protein: CASSLYAGGDEQYF.

This clone was picked up a small number of times. CDR3: CASSYSSSGANVLTF. The DNA of the CDR3 is TGTGCCAGCAGTTACTCCAGCTCTGGGGCCAACGTCCTGACTTTC. J is TRBJ2-6 and V is TRBV6-6, with no clear D. The CDR3 contains 15 residues. V gave up 0 bases and J gave up 0 bases, with 3 bases separating them. From germline, CDR1 is MNHNY and CDR2 SVGAGI (reference sequence).

As for this clone: A read error may produce the germline difference seen at one junction end. This chain connects TRBV7-6 to TRBJ2-1, with 11 bases matching TRBD2. Germline loops: CDR1 SGHVS, CDR2 FNYEAQ. CDR3 length: 15 residues. The CDR3 region is CASSPVSSGRTPKVF. As DNA, the CDR3 is TGTGCCAGCAGCCCGGTGTCTAGCGGGAGGACCCCCAAGGTCTTC.

The chain recombines TRBV4-1 with TRBJ2-4, with 8 bases identical to TRBD1. The CDR3 has 17 amino acids. The V gene end was trimmed by 3 bases and the J gene end by 8 bases; junction bases not matched to a gene: 15. Germline V gives CDR1 MGHRA, CDR2 YSYEKL. DNA for the CDR3: TGCGCCAGCAGCCAGCCAATACAGGGGGATAGGAGGTACATTCAGTACTTC. Its translation is CASSQPIQGDRRYIQYF.

To note about this clone: One junction end does not reproduce the germline sequence, and a read error may be involved. The J gene is TRBJ2-5, the V gene TRBV11-3; the match to TRBD1 covers 7 bases. The CDR3 length is 14 residues. Germline V gene lookup returns CDR1 SGHNT and CDR2 YENEEA. The DNA for the CDR3 is TGTGCCAGCAGCGTAGACAGGGTCCAAGAGACCCAGTACTTC. This gives the protein CASSVDRVQETQYF.

The chain joins TRBV5-1 to TRBJ1-4; no clear D gene. The ends were cut back, 6 bases at V and 4 bases at J, with 19 bases in the middle. Germline CDR1 is SGHRS and CDR2 is YFSETQ. There are 16 residues in the CDR3. This CDR3 reads CASTDTPGVGNEKLFF. The DNA for the CDR3 is TGCGCCAGCACCGACACTCCCGGGGTGGGTAATGAAAAACTGTTTTTT.

The sample holds a few counts of this clone. V is TRBV12-1 and J is TRBJ2-1; the table gives TRBD2 as D, unverified against the DNA. TRBV12-1 is given as a pseudogene. The CDR3 loop spans 16 amino acids. The CDR3 sequence: CASSPETSPLLNEQFF. CDR3 in DNA: TGTGCCAGCAGCCCTGAGACTAGCCCGCTCCTGAATGAGCAGTTCTTC.

V and J are TRBV6-1 and TRBJ2-7; D gene uncertain. Germline V gene lookup returns CDR1 MNHNS and CDR2 SASEGT. This CDR3 comprises 12 residues. V was shortened by 3 bases and J by 3 bases, with 6 bases between the two germline ends. The CDR3 region has the DNA TGTGCCAGCAGTGACAACTACTACGAGCAGTACTTC. It is translated as CASSDNYYEQYF.

On this clone itself: A junction boundary mismatches the germline segment, possibly from a read error. Other nucleotide sequences from this sample produce the same CDR3. V usage is TRBV27 and J usage is TRBJ2-7; D perhaps matches TRBD1 (5 bases). CDR3 length: 13 amino acids. Germline-derived CDR1 and CDR2 are MNHEY and SMNVEV (reference sequence). CDR3 DNA: TGCGCCAGTCAGCAGGGCAGGGCCTACGAGCAGTACTTC. It codes for CASQQGRAYEQYF.

The chain is built from TRBV5-1 and TRBJ2-3, with D maybe TRBD1 (5 bases). Germline loops: CDR1 SGHRS, CDR2 YFSETQ. V shed 0 bases and J shed 0 bases, with 5 bases lying between them. The CDR3 is 14 amino acids. As DNA, the CDR3 is TGCGCCAGCAGCTTGGGACAGAGCACAGATACGCAGTATTTT. Translating gives CASSLGQSTDTQYF.

The genes are TRBV18 and TRBJ2-1; TRBD2 matches 13 bases. The germline CDR1 and CDR2 sequences are KGHSH and LQKENI. The CDR3 runs to 15 residues. The trim removed 3 bases at V and 9 bases at J, leaving 5 bases unmatched. This chain's CDR3 is CASSPGLAGDGEQFF. The DNA of the CDR3 is TGTGCCAGCTCACCCGGACTAGCGGGAGACGGTGAGCAGTTCTTC.

The CDR3 sequence is CASSLGPDTQYF. In DNA form, the CDR3 reads TGTGCCAGCAGCTTAGGCCCTGATACGCAGTATTTT. The chain joins TRBV7-3 to TRBJ2-3; D gene ambiguous. V was cut by 2 bases and J by 6 bases, with 6 bases left in between. The germline V gene encodes CDR1 SGHTA and CDR2 FQGTGA. The CDR3 sequence is 12 residues long.

V usage is TRBV19 and J usage is TRBJ1-5, with D tentatively TRBD1 (5 bases). The CDR3 extends over 14 amino acids. Germline V lookup: CDR1 LNHDA, CDR2 SQIVND (reference sequence). Trimming took 7 bases from V and 1 from J, leaving 11 bases between them. CDR3 loop: CASNKGYSNQPQHF. The CDR3, as DNA: TGTGCCAGTAATAAGGGGTACAGCAATCAGCCCCAGCATTTT.

This chain uses TRBV7-9 with TRBJ1-5; D remains unclear. CDR1 SEHNR and CDR2 FQNEAQ come from the germline V gene (reference sequence). The CDR3 contains 12 residues. Trimming removed 2 bases from V and 7 bases from J, with 6 bases in between. CDR3 sequence (DNA): TGTGCCAGCAGCTTAATGGGCCAGCCCCAGCATTTT. It yields the protein CASSLMGQPQHF.